One sample yielded the 13 T cell receptor beta chains listed below, sequenced in a study of control samples from healthy donors and cancer patients (TCRdb year 2020). Receptor libraries were prepared by the immunoSEQ multiplex PCR assay. The table comes from immuneACCESS by way of TCRdb, which keeps in-frame sequences with V and J called. Part of the clones is missing from these tables; in studies checked, under half for an unresolved V gene and the rest for unknown reasons. This sample lists some 200,000 clones; roughly 94% were detected once. The biggest ten clones account for approximately 1.5% of the sample. Sequencing was performed on blood. The source is a man aged 50-59 years in good health.

V gene TRBV19 combines with J gene TRBJ1-5; D may be TRBD1 (6 bases). There are 16 residues in the CDR3. V lost 5 bases to trimming and J lost 3 bases, with 17 bases between them. CDR1 is LNHDA and CDR2 is SQIVND in the germline V gene (reference sequence). CDR3 nucleotide sequence: TGTGCCAGTAGTTCAGGGTTCAGGGGAACCAATCAGCCCCAGCATTTT. The encoded protein is CASSSGFRGTNQPQHF.

The J gene is TRBJ1-2, the V gene TRBV11-2, with TRBD1 matching over 7 bases. The germline V gene encodes CDR1 SGHAT and CDR2 FQNNGV. The CDR3 loop spans 14 amino acids. V lost 6 bases, J lost 1 base, and 5 bases stayed unmatched. CDR3 sequence reads: CASSATGINYGYTF. The DNA of the CDR3 is TGTGCCAGCAGTGCGACAGGGATTAACTATGGCTACACCTTC.

This chain joins TRBV6-2 or TRBV6-3 and TRBJ2-3; D is uncertain. V lost 4 bases and J 1 base, leaving 3 bases between the germline ends. This CDR3 is built from 12 residues. Germline CDR1 reads MNHEY; CDR2 reads SVGEGT. The CDR3 DNA is TGTGCCAGCAGTTCCGGCACAGATACGCAGTATTTT. Protein sequence: CASSSGTDTQYF.

This chain links TRBV7-8 with TRBJ1-3; tentatively, D is TRBD1 (5 bases). The length of the CDR3 is 15 residues. V lost 5 bases to trimming and J lost 3 bases, with 14 bases between them. The germline V gene has CDR1 SGHVS and CDR2 FQNEAQ. The CDR3 DNA reads as TGTGCCAGCAGCGGAGACTCGGGGCTTGGAAACACCATATATTTT. Translated, it gives CASSGDSGLGNTIYF.

The genes are TRBV9 and TRBJ1-5, with no clear D. The V gene lost 0 bases and the J gene lost 3 bases, with 4 bases spanning the gap. The germline V gene has CDR1 SGDLS and CDR2 YYNGEE. This CDR3 has 13 residues. This chain's CDR3 is CASSVDPNQPQHF. The CDR3 coding sequence is TGTGCCAGCAGCGTAGACCCCAATCAGCCCCAGCATTTT. Filled out from reference TRBV9 and TRBJ1-5, the complete variable domain reads DSGVTQTPKHLITATGQRVTLRCSPRSGDLSVYWYQQSLDQGLQFLIQYYNGEERAKGNILERFSAQQFPDLHSELNLSSLELGDSALYFCASSVDPNQPQHFGDGTRLSIL.

This clone was detected once. The gene calls are TRBV10-3 and TRBJ2-1, with a possible D match to TRBD1 (5 bases). Trimming cost V 3 bases and J 9 bases, with 12 bases left between them. Germline CDR1 ENHRY, CDR2 SYGVKD. The CDR3 runs to 13 residues. In DNA form, the CDR3 reads TGTGCCATCAGTGAACAGGAGCTTGGTGAGCAGTTCTTC. Its protein is CAISEQELGEQFF.

The chain couples TRBV5-6 to TRBJ2-2, with D possibly matching TRBD2 (7 bases). The germline V gene encodes CDR1 SGHDT and CDR2 YYEEEE. The CDR3 extends over 17 amino acids. The V and J ends lost 4 bases and 5 bases respectively, with 21 bases between them. CDR3 sequence (DNA): TGTGCCAGCAGCGAGAGGATACGAGGGGGGGCAACCGGGGAGCTGTTTTTT. Its protein is CASSERIRGGATGELFF. Combining the CDR3 with reference TRBV5-6 and TRBJ2-2 gives the whole variable domain DAGVTQSPTHLIKTRGQQVTLRCSPKSGHDTVSWYQQALGQGPQFIFQYYEEEERQRGNFPDRFSGHQFPNYSSELNVNALLLGDSALYLCASSERIRGGATGELFFGEGSRLTVL.

In this sample, this clone turned up a few times. The V and J genes are TRBV18 and TRBJ1-1; unclear D gene. V gave up 1 base and J gave up 0 bases, with 12 bases separating them. The germline V gene encodes CDR1 KGHSH and CDR2 LQKENI. This CDR3 contains 16 residues. CDR3 sequence reads: CASSPRGQIMNTEAFF. Written as DNA, the CDR3 is TGTGCCAGCTCACCACGCGGGCAGATCATGAACACTGAAGCTTTCTTT.

The chain uses TRBV4-2 and TRBJ1-5, with D hard to call. The V gene's germline CDR1 is LGHNA and CDR2 YNFKEQ. The CDR3 runs to 14 residues. V shed 0 bases and J shed 4 bases, with 7 bases lying between them. In nucleotides, the CDR3 is TGTGCCAGCAGCCAAGAACAGAGGAATCAGCCCCAGCATTTT. Its translation is CASSQEQRNQPQHF.

The chain joins TRBV2 to TRBJ1-4; TRBD1 might be the D (5 bases). CDR3 length equals 13 residues. V lost 9 bases and J lost 7, with 15 bases in between. The germline V gene encodes CDR1 SNHLY and CDR2 FYNNEI. This CDR3 reads CASRGDNGEKLFF. CDR3 nucleotides: TGTGCCAGTCGGGGGGATAACGGTGAAAAACTGTTTTTT.

The rearrangement links TRBV5-1 to TRBJ2-2; 9 nucleotides agree with TRBD2. CDR3 length: 15 residues. J was trimmed by 3 bases and V by 6 bases; bases with no gene match: 6. Germline loops: CDR1 SGHRS, CDR2 YFSETQ. CDR3 residues: CASTGSGGYTGELFF. In DNA, the CDR3 is TGCGCCAGCACTGGGAGCGGGGGGTACACCGGGGAGCTGTTTTTT. Variable domain in full (rest from reference TRBV5-1 and TRBJ2-2): KAGVTQTPRYLIKTRGQQVTLSCSPISGHRSVSWYQQTPGQGLQFLFEYFSETQRNKGNFPGRFSGRQFSNSRSEMNVSTLELGDSALYLCASTGSGGYTGELFFGEGSRLTVL.

The rearrangement joins TRBV6-5 to TRBJ2-3; 8 bases fit TRBD2. V lost 8 bases to trimming and J lost 1 base; unmatched junction nucleotides: 5. The CDR3 spans 14 residues. Germline CDR1 and CDR2: MNHEY and SVGAGI. The CDR3, as DNA: TGTGCCAGCGGGCTAGCGGGCGGCACAGATACGCAGTATTTT. Protein: CASGLAGGTDTQYF.

This clone has more than one count but fewer than ten. The V and J genes are TRBV10-1 and TRBJ2-5; D is perhaps TRBD2 (6 bases). Trimming removed 4 bases from V and 7 bases from J, with 16 bases in between. Germline CDR1 is WNHNN and CDR2 is SYGVQD (reference sequence). This CDR3 is 14 amino acids long. CDR3 DNA sequence: TGCGCCAGCAGTGGCGGGACTCCGGACGGGACCCAGTACTTC. Its translation is CASSGGTPDGTQYF.